This entry features one TCR beta chain sequence. The antigen is unknown. The data derive from a study of T cells in Graves' hyperthyroidism and ophthalmopathy. Study findings and constraints: Among thyroid clonotypes expanded above 0.001, most also appeared in blood.

RNA transcripts provided the source from which TCR beta CDR3 regions were amplified. Researchers ran a first-round RT-PCR on the TCR CDR3 using the HTBI primer set. TCRdb passed the multiplex PCR reads through MiXCR, listing each CDR3 protein once. The profile shows about 300,000 distinct CDR3 sequences, roughly 19% of them singletons. V shed 1 base, J shed 7 bases, and the junction held 11 bases outside the gene matches. From germline, CDR1 is SNHLY and CDR2 FYNNEI. The CDR3 has 16 amino acids. The TCR comes from a man in his forties or fifties with Graves' ophthalmopathy. V usage is TRBV2 and J usage is TRBJ2-5; 8 nucleotides line up with TRBD1. The sequenced sample was blood. This CDR3 is CASSEVWTGPGGTQYF. The CDR3, as DNA: TGTGCCAGCAGTGAAGTTTGGACAGGGCCAGGGGGGACCCAGTACTTC.